This entry lists 19 T cell receptor beta chains sequenced from one sample in a study of blood T cell repertoires in COVID-19. TCRdb's copy holds only in-frame clones and misses some; the assay was immunoSEQ multiplex PCR. Among about 400,000 clones, nearly 90% were seen once, and the ten largest hold just under 2%. The material sequenced was PBMCs or T cells enriched from blood (not recorded which). All receptors derive from a woman under 30 with acute COVID-19.

This chain connects TRBV4-1 to TRBJ1-6, with 7 nucleotides matching TRBD1. Germline loops: CDR1 MGHRA, CDR2 YSYEKL. Losses at the gene ends were 0 bases for V and 7 bases for J; bases not matched to a gene: 6. The CDR3 spans 16 residues. The CDR3 nucleotides read TGCGCCAGCAGCCAAGAACAGGGGAAAGGGAATTCACCCCTCCACTTT. Its protein is CASSQEQGKGNSPLHF.

The chain combines TRBV6-1 with TRBJ2-7, with TRBD1 matching 7 bases. The CDR3 runs to 13 residues. Losses at the gene ends were 1 base for V and 12 bases for J; bases not matched to a gene: 9. CDR1 is MNHNS and CDR2 is SASEGT in the germline V gene. CDR3 bases: TGTGCCAGCAGTGAAGAGGGGACAGCGAGACTGTACTTC. As protein: CASSEEGTARLYF.

The chain links TRBV11-2 to TRBJ1-2; possible D gene TRBD1, 6 bases. The germline V gene has CDR1 SGHAT and CDR2 FQNNGV. The CDR3 sequence is 15 residues long. With 3 bases removed from V and 0 bases from J, the gap between germline ends came to 11 bases. The CDR3 region is CASSFDRIPNYGYTF. Here the CDR3 DNA reads TGTGCCAGCAGCTTTGACAGGATCCCTAACTATGGCTACACCTTC.

The chain combines TRBV4-3 with TRBJ2-5; TRBD2 agrees at 13 bases. Germline V gene data show CDR1 as LGHNA and CDR2 as YSLEER. Unmatched junction bases numbered 4, after V lost 4 bases and J lost 5 bases. The CDR3 has 15 residues. DNA of the CDR3: TGCGCCAGCAGCCCGACTAGCGGGAGGTTGGAGACCCAGTACTTC. Its protein is CASSPTSGRLETQYF.

V usage is TRBV18 and J usage is TRBJ1-6; D is perhaps TRBD1 (6 bases). The V gene's germline CDR1 is KGHSH and CDR2 LQKENI. Between the trimmed V and J ends, which lost 3 bases and 10 bases, there was a span of 13 bases. The CDR3 totals 14 residues. The CDR3 loop reads CASSPSPGESPLHF. The CDR3 coding sequence is TGTGCCAGCTCACCCAGTCCAGGGGAGTCACCCCTCCACTTT.

V and J are TRBV27 and TRBJ1-5; perhaps TRBD1 as D (6 bases). CDR3 length equals 14 residues. Germline-derived CDR1 and CDR2 are MNHEY and SMNVEV (reference sequence). Between the trimmed V and J ends, which lost 4 bases and 7 bases, there was a span of 14 bases. The CDR3 nucleotides are TGTGCCAGCAGTTATACAGGGTCGGGACAGCCCCAGCATTTT. It yields the protein CASSYTGSGQPQHF.

This clone appeared a single time. The chain combines TRBV28 with TRBJ2-7, with TRBD2 matching over 8 bases. Germline V gene sequence: CDR1 MDHEN, CDR2 SYDVKM. V lost 10 bases and J lost 7; bases outside the gene matches: 9. The CDR3 has 12 amino acids. This CDR3 is CAMTGTSGEQYF. Here the CDR3 DNA reads TGTGCCATGACCGGGACTAGTGGGGAGCAGTACTTC.

The CDR3, as DNA: TGTGCCAGCAGCTTAACCGAGGGGGTGGCTGAAAAACTGTTTTTT. Translating gives CASSLTEGVAEKLFF. V and J are TRBV7-9 and TRBJ1-4; D is perhaps TRBD1 (6 bases). Deletions cut 2 bases from V and 7 bases from J, with 14 bases between. Germline loops: CDR1 SEHNR, CDR2 FQNEAQ (reference sequence). The CDR3 sequence is 15 residues long.

The V gene is TRBV6-4, the J gene TRBJ2-7; tentatively, D is TRBD2 (7 bases). CDR3 length: 14 amino acids. V was shortened by 9 bases and J by 3 bases, with 18 bases between the two germline ends. Germline lookup yields CDR1 MRHNA and CDR2 SNTAGT. CDR3 loop: CARKGGGIYYEQYF. The CDR3 coding sequence is TGTGCCAGGAAGGGAGGGGGGATCTACTACGAGCAGTACTTC.

J is TRBJ2-7 and V is TRBV11-2; perhaps TRBD2 as D (5 bases). Per germline, CDR1 SGHAT and CDR2 FQNNGV. This CDR3 region has 14 residues. V lost 5 bases and J 0 bases, leaving 11 bases between the germline ends. CDR3 residues: CASSLNGVSYEQYF. CDR3 bases: TGTGCCAGCAGCCTTAACGGGGTCTCCTACGAGCAGTACTTC.

This chain connects TRBV9 to TRBJ1-5; D not certain. Trimming shortened V by 3 bases and J by 6 bases, and 16 bases separated the two germline ends. The germline gives CDR1 SGDLS, CDR2 YYNGEE. The CDR3 spans 15 residues. Written as DNA, the CDR3 is TGTGCCAGCAGCGCCGGCCCCCCGGGTGGTCAGCCCCAGCATTTT. As protein: CASSAGPPGGQPQHF.

The chain combines TRBV5-1 with TRBJ2-3; weak D call: TRBD2 (6 bases). Trimming pared 6 bases from V and 0 bases from J, leaving 11 bases between. Germline V gives CDR1 SGHRS, CDR2 YFSETQ. The length of the CDR3 is 14 residues. The CDR3 nucleotides read TGCGCCAGCATGGTAGCGGAAAGCACAGATACGCAGTATTTT. Protein sequence: CASMVAESTDTQYF.

The rearrangement joins TRBV15 to TRBJ2-3; 13 bases fit TRBD2. This CDR3 region has 14 residues. Germline CDR1 is LNHNV and CDR2 is YYDKDF (reference sequence). V shed 1 base and J 14 bases; nucleotides not matched to a gene: 6. DNA for the CDR3: TGTGCCACCAGCAGAGCTGGGACTAGCGGGACGGTGTATTTT. Translation gives CATSRAGTSGTVYF.

The chain couples TRBV10-3 to TRBJ1-6, with 10 nucleotides matching TRBD1. This CDR3 comprises 13 residues. Germline V lookup: CDR1 ENHRY, CDR2 SYGVKD. Losses at the gene ends were 7 bases for V and 7 bases for J; bases not matched to a gene: 1. The chain's CDR3 is CAITGQGNSPLHF. Written as DNA, the CDR3 is TGTGCCATCACGGGACAGGGGAATTCACCCCTCCACTTT.

This sequence joins TRBV3-1 (or the pseudogene TRBV3-2) and TRBJ2-7; TRBD1 aligns across 7 bases. The V gene's germline CDR1 is LGHDT and CDR2 YNNKEL (reference sequence). V lost 2 bases, J lost 7 bases, and 8 bases stayed unmatched. The CDR3 sequence is 14 residues long. CDR3 coding DNA: TGTGCCAGCAGCCAAATACAGGGGATCGGGGAGCAGTACTTC. It encodes CASSQIQGIGEQYF.

V is TRBV5-1 and J is TRBJ1-5, with TRBD1 matching 7 bases. This CDR3 is 16 amino acids long. Per germline, CDR1 SGHRS and CDR2 YFSETQ. With 0 bases clipped from V and 4 bases from J, the junction kept 7 bases outside the gene matches. The CDR3 is CASSLAPGTDNQPQHF. The DNA of the CDR3 is TGCGCCAGCAGCTTGGCCCCCGGGACAGATAATCAGCCCCAGCATTTT.

V gene TRBV6-5 combines with J gene TRBJ2-7; a possible D gene is TRBD2 (6 bases). The CDR3 is made up of 12 amino acids. Germline CDR1 and CDR2: MNHEY and SVGAGI. Trimming took 4 bases from V and 5 from J, leaving 9 bases between them. This CDR3 is CASSSGLNEQYF. The DNA of the CDR3 is TGTGCCAGCAGTTCGGGACTCAACGAGCAGTACTTC.

V gene TRBV7-3 combines with J gene TRBJ1-1, with D possibly matching TRBD1 (6 bases). The CDR3 covers 15 residues. V was pared by 2 bases and J by 5 bases, with 15 bases between. Germline loops: CDR1 SGHTA, CDR2 FQGTGA. Written as DNA, the CDR3 is TGTGCCAGCAGCTTATTCGGCAGGGGAGAGACTGAAGCTTTCTTT. It yields the protein CASSLFGRGETEAFF.

The chain uses TRBV2 and TRBJ2-3, with D possibly matching TRBD1 (6 bases). V lost 3 bases to trimming and J lost 2 bases, with 9 bases between them. Per the germline V gene, CDR1 is SNHLY and CDR2 is FYNNEI. This CDR3 contains 14 residues. CDR3 DNA sequence: TGTGCCAGCAGTGACAGGGGCTCCACAGATACGCAGTATTTT. Its protein is CASSDRGSTDTQYF. Full variable domain (rest looked up from reference TRBV2 and TRBJ2-3): EPEVTQTPSHQVTQMGQEVILRCVPISNHLYFYWYRQILGQKVEFLVSFYNNEISEKSEIFDDQFSVERPDGSNFTLKIRSTKLEDSAMYFCASSDRGSTDTQYFGPGTRLTVL.